Below are 32 T cell receptor beta chains sequenced from a single sample in a study of blood T cell repertoires in COVID-19. Assay used: immunoSEQ multiplex PCR; TCRdb lists only in-frame clones, some missing. The data contain 310,000 or so clones, around 86% of them singletons. Source material: peripheral blood. These receptors were taken from a woman in her forties or fifties with acute or convalescent COVID-19.

This clone was detected only once. The chain links TRBV6-6 to TRBJ1-6; TRBD1 agrees at 7 bases. Trimming at V came to 8 bases and at J to 8 bases, leaving 6 bases not matched to a gene. CDR3 length: 13 residues. CDR1 and CDR2 from the germline V gene are MNHNY and SVGAGI (reference sequence). The DNA of the CDR3 is TGTGCCAGCGCTTACAGGGGTGATTCACCCCTCCACTTT. Its protein product is CASAYRGDSPLHF.

The chain is built from TRBV9 and TRBJ1-1; possible D gene TRBD1, 5 bases. The V end was cut by 1 base, the J end by 9 bases, with 13 bases between. The length of the CDR3 is 13 residues. Germline CDR1 is SGDLS and CDR2 is YYNGEE. CDR3 in amino acids: CASSVTETEKAFF. CDR3 DNA sequence: TGTGCCAGCAGCGTAACCGAGACAGAAAAAGCTTTCTTT.

This rearrangement joins TRBV11-3 to TRBJ2-2; a possible D gene is TRBD2 (6 bases). Germline CDR1 SGHNT, CDR2 YENEEA. V was clipped by 1 base and J by 1 base, with 7 bases between them. The CDR3 length is 15 residues. The CDR3 sequence is CASSLVRENTGELFF. DNA of the CDR3: TGTGCCAGCAGCTTAGTGCGGGAGAACACCGGGGAGCTGTTTTTT. Combining the CDR3 with reference TRBV11-3 and TRBJ2-2 gives the whole variable domain EAGVVQSPRYKIIEKKQPVAFWCNPISGHNTLYWYLQNLGQGPELLIRYENEEAVDDSQLPKDRFSAERLKGVDSTLKIQPAELGDSAVYLCASSLVRENTGELFFGEGSRLTVL.

This chain connects TRBV20-1 to TRBJ1-2, with D possibly TRBD1 on 6 matching bases. This CDR3 contains 15 residues. Germline-derived CDR1 and CDR2 are DFQATT and SNEGSKA (reference sequence). V was clipped by 3 bases and J by 2 bases, with 16 bases between them. CDR3 sequence (DNA): TGCAGTGCTAGTTCACCCGACAGGACCAACTATGGCTACACCTTC. This codes for CSASSPDRTNYGYTF.

The chain links TRBV6-6 to TRBJ2-7; D perhaps matches TRBD2 (5 bases). Germline-derived CDR1 and CDR2 are MNHNY and SVGAGI (reference sequence). CDR3 size: 15 residues. V lost 6 bases and J 0 bases, leaving 15 bases between the germline ends. CDR3 in amino acids: CASRDLAASSYEQYF. CDR3 nucleotide sequence: TGTGCCAGCAGAGATCTAGCTGCAAGCTCCTACGAGCAGTACTTC.

The gene calls are TRBV27 and TRBJ2-3; D possibly corresponds to TRBD2 (5 bases). Germline assignment: CDR1 MNHEY and CDR2 SMNVEV (reference sequence). This CDR3 is 15 amino acids long. Trimming took off 1 base at V and 1 base at J, with 9 bases between the two ends. CDR3 residues: CASSLYLGGTDTQYF. DNA for the CDR3: TGTGCCAGCAGTTTATACCTCGGGGGCACAGATACGCAGTATTTT.

CDR3 bases: TGCGCCAGCAGCAAAGAAACGGGACACCGCACAGATACGCAGTATTTT. It translates to CASSKETGHRTDTQYF. V is TRBV5-1 and J is TRBJ2-3; TRBD1 might be the D (6 bases). V gave up 4 bases and J gave up 1 base, with 16 bases separating them. The CDR3 extends over 16 amino acids. CDR1 and CDR2 from the germline V gene are SGHRS and YFSETQ.

This clone has only one observation. The CDR3 DNA follows: TGTGCCAGCAGCCCCCTCGGGACACACTATGGCTACACCTTC. It codes for CASSPLGTHYGYTF. The rearrangement uses TRBV9 and TRBJ1-2; tentatively, D is TRBD1 (6 bases). V was clipped by 4 bases and J by 3 bases, with 13 bases between them. Germline CDR1 and CDR2: SGDLS and YYNGEE. The CDR3 length is 14 residues. The variable domain in full, with the rest retrieved from reference TRBV9 and TRBJ1-2, is DSGVTQTPKHLITATGQRVTLRCSPRSGDLSVYWYQQSLDQGLQFLIQYYNGEERAKGNILERFSAQQFPDLHSELNLSSLELGDSALYFCASSPLGTHYGYTFGSGTRLTVV.

This clone appeared once. V usage is TRBV18 and J usage is TRBJ2-7, with a weak D call TRBD2 (6 bases). The CDR3 is 16 amino acids. The germline V gene encodes CDR1 KGHSH and CDR2 LQKENI. Trimming stripped 3 bases from V and 2 bases from J, with 17 bases between. In DNA form, the CDR3 reads TGTGCCAGCTCACCGACGACTAGTCCCTCACCCTACGAGCAGTACTTC. This translates into CASSPTTSPSPYEQYF.

DNA of the CDR3: TGTGCCAGCAGCCCGACCGGGACAGGGATATACGAGCAGTACTTC. Translated, it gives CASSPTGTGIYEQYF. V gene TRBV28 combines with J gene TRBJ2-7; 9 positions match TRBD1. Germline V gene data show CDR1 as MDHEN and CDR2 as SYDVKM. The CDR3 contains 15 residues. The V gene end was trimmed by 6 bases and the J gene end by 4 bases; junction bases not matched to a gene: 10. Full variable domain (remainder filled in from reference TRBV28 and TRBJ2-7): DVKVTQSSRYLVKRTGEKVFLECVQDMDHENMFWYRQDPGLGLRLIYFSYDVKMKEKGDIPEGYSVSREKKERFSLILESASTNQTSMYLCASSPTGTGIYEQYFGPGTRLTVT.

The gene calls are TRBV11-2 and TRBJ1-2; 7 bases are shared with TRBD1. The CDR3 has 13 residues. Looked up from germline, CDR1 is SGHAT and CDR2 is FQNNGV. V shed 4 bases, J shed 5 bases, and the junction held 4 bases outside the gene matches. CDR3 coding DNA: TGTGCCAGCAGCTCGGGACAGACATATGGCTACACCTTC. This codes for CASSSGQTYGYTF.

The V gene is TRBV19, the J gene TRBJ1-5; D is uncertain. V lost 3 bases and J lost 2, with 11 bases in between. The CDR3 totals 15 residues. CDR1 LNHDA and CDR2 SQIVND come from the germline V gene (reference sequence). This CDR3 is CASSMPGGGNQPQHF. The CDR3 DNA reads as TGTGCCAGTAGTATGCCGGGCGGGGGCAATCAGCCCCAGCATTTT.

V is TRBV5-4 and J is TRBJ1-2, with 10 bases matching TRBD1. There are 13 residues in the CDR3. Germline CDR1 SGHNT, CDR2 YYREEE (reference sequence). V was pared by 3 bases and J by 8 bases, with 4 bases of the junction left unmatched. CDR3 DNA sequence: TGTGCCAGCAGCTCCGACAGGGGGCAAGGCTACACCTTC. As protein: CASSSDRGQGYTF.

The CDR3 DNA follows: TGTGCCAGCAGCATCGGGATAGCGGGAGTAGAGACCCAGTACTTC. This translates into CASSIGIAGVETQYF. The chain combines TRBV6-5 with TRBJ2-5, with 9 bases identical to TRBD2. Looked up from germline, CDR1 is MNHEY and CDR2 is SVGAGI. The length of the CDR3 is 15 residues. V lost 6 bases, J lost 4 bases, and 9 bases stayed unmatched.

The chain couples TRBV24-1 to TRBJ1-4; D ambiguous. CDR3 length: 13 amino acids. Per the germline V gene, CDR1 is KGHDR and CDR2 is SFDVKD. Between the trimmed V and J ends, which lost 6 bases and 7 bases, there was a span of 11 bases. The CDR3 protein is CATSPRVGEKLFF. The DNA of the CDR3 is TGTGCCACCAGTCCCCGGGTTGGTGAAAAACTGTTTTTT.

This clone was seen only once. The chain carries TRBV18 and TRBJ1-4; D might be TRBD1 (6 bases). Germline loops: CDR1 KGHSH, CDR2 LQKENI. Trimming cost V 5 bases and J 6 bases, with 13 bases left between them. The CDR3 consists of 14 residues. CDR3 loop: CASSVTGLDEKLFF. The CDR3 nucleotides read TGTGCCAGCTCAGTCACAGGGCTGGATGAAAAACTGTTTTTT.

The chain links TRBV19 to TRBJ2-7, with a weak D call TRBD1 (6 bases). The CDR3 loop spans 16 amino acids. With 4 bases removed from V and 2 bases from J, the gap between germline ends came to 18 bases. CDR1 is LNHDA, CDR2 SQIVND, per germline (reference sequence). CDR3 loop: CASSKRETGQAYEQYF. CDR3 nucleotides: TGTGCCAGTAGTAAACGGGAAACAGGGCAGGCCTACGAGCAGTACTTC.

The V and J genes are TRBV5-4 and TRBJ1-1; maybe TRBD1 (6 bases). Deletions cut 0 bases from V and 0 bases from J, with 12 bases between. The CDR3 contains 16 residues. Germline V lookup: CDR1 SGHNT, CDR2 YYREEE (reference sequence). The chain's CDR3 is CASSLDGEGVNTEAFF. In DNA, the CDR3 is TGTGCCAGCAGCTTGGATGGGGAGGGGGTGAACACTGAAGCTTTCTTT.

This clone was found a few times. The V gene is TRBV9, the J gene TRBJ1-1; TRBD1 agrees at 8 bases. Trimming at V came to 3 bases and at J to 4 bases, leaving 8 bases not matched to a gene. The CDR3 has 15 amino acids. Germline CDR1 is SGDLS and CDR2 is YYNGEE. The CDR3 region has the DNA TGTGCCAGCAGCGCCCGGGACAGGAGGGGCACTGAAGCTTTCTTT. Translation gives CASSARDRRGTEAFF.

This clone was seen more than once but under ten times. This chain connects TRBV5-1 to TRBJ2-7; 8 nucleotides line up with TRBD1. CDR1 is SGHRS and CDR2 is YFSETQ in the germline V gene. The V and J ends lost 0 bases and 0 bases, in that order; junction bases with no gene match: 5. This CDR3 has 16 amino acids. CDR3 nucleotides: TGCGCCAGCAGCTTGGGACAGGGGTCTTTCTCCTACGAGCAGTACTTC. It is translated as CASSLGQGSFSYEQYF.

The rearrangement links TRBV7-2 to TRBJ2-5, with a weak D call TRBD2 (6 bases). The CDR3 totals 13 residues. The V gene lost 5 bases and the J gene lost 5 bases, with 12 bases spanning the gap. The V gene's germline CDR1 is SGHTA and CDR2 FQGNSA. The CDR3 reads CASSIGSVETQYF. In nucleotides, the CDR3 is TGTGCCAGCAGCATCGGGAGTGTGGAGACCCAGTACTTC.

This clone occurred once. V gene TRBV5-1 combines with J gene TRBJ2-7, with TRBD1 matching 7 bases. V lost 2 bases, J lost 4 bases, and 3 bases stayed unmatched. Germline V gene sequence: CDR1 SGHRS, CDR2 YFSETQ. The CDR3 has 13 amino acids. The CDR3 region is CASSLGGEYEQYF. The DNA of the CDR3 is TGCGCCAGCAGCTTAGGGGGCGAATACGAGCAGTACTTC.

The genes are TRBV7-9 and TRBJ1-5; the match to TRBD1 covers 7 bases. Germline V gene lookup returns CDR1 SEHNR and CDR2 FQNEAQ (reference sequence). The CDR3 is 14 amino acids. J gave up 7 bases and V 4 bases, and 7 bases lay outside the gene matches. CDR3 nucleotides: TGTGCCAGCAGCTCGACAGGGCTTAGGCAGCCCCAGCATTTT. Its translation: CASSSTGLRQPQHF.

This clone was seen once. The chain joins TRBV28 to TRBJ1-5, with a weak D call TRBD1 (5 bases). V lost 6 bases to trimming and J lost 3 bases, with 15 bases between them. The CDR3 spans 15 residues. The germline V gene has CDR1 MDHEN and CDR2 SYDVKM. The DNA for the CDR3 is TGTGCCAGCAGCTGGGTCGGGGGTGACAATCAGCCCCAGCATTTT. Its protein is CASSWVGGDNQPQHF.

The chain couples TRBV24-1 to TRBJ2-1; D remains unclear. The CDR3 is made up of 16 amino acids. The V end was cut by 1 base, the J end by 0 bases, with 9 bases between. Germline CDR1 KGHDR, CDR2 SFDVKD. CDR3 in DNA: TGTGCCACCAGTGATTTTGGTCCGAGCTCCTACAATGAGCAGTTCTTC. This sequence encodes CATSDFGPSSYNEQFF.

The chain joins TRBV15 to TRBJ2-7, with a tentative D call TRBD1 (6 bases). Germline lookup yields CDR1 LNHNV and CDR2 YYDKDF (reference sequence). V shed 3 bases and J shed 2 bases, with 20 bases lying between them. The CDR3 has 17 amino acids. The CDR3 DNA is TGTGCCACCAGCAGGTCCGCCACAGGGTCGACAGCCTACGAGCAGTACTTC. This encodes CATSRSATGSTAYEQYF.

This chain joins TRBV10-2 and TRBJ1-3; 9 bases align to TRBD1. CDR3 length equals 15 residues. From germline, CDR1 is WSHSY and CDR2 SAAADI. The V gene end was trimmed by 6 bases and the J gene end by 1 base; junction bases not matched to a gene: 4. The CDR3, as DNA: TGCGCCAGCAGCCCGACAGGGGGATCTGGAAACACCATATATTTT. This sequence encodes CASSPTGGSGNTIYF.

The chain is built from TRBV18 and TRBJ1-3; D is unclear. The CDR3 has 13 amino acids. Germline CDR1 is KGHSH and CDR2 is LQKENI. Trimming took off 5 bases at V and 0 bases at J, with 5 bases between the two ends. The DNA of the CDR3 is TGTGCCAGCTCATCCTCCTCTGGAAACACCATATATTTT. It codes for CASSSSSGNTIYF.

V is TRBV7-2 and J is TRBJ2-1; TRBD2 matches 10 bases. The CDR3 totals 15 residues. The germline CDR1 and CDR2 sequences are SGHTA and FQGNSA. V lost 2 bases to trimming and J lost 4 bases; unmatched junction nucleotides: 2. The CDR3 DNA reads TGTGCCAGCAGCTTACAAGCGGGAGGGTACAATGAGCAGTTCTTC. It encodes CASSLQAGGYNEQFF.

The rearrangement uses TRBV6-6 and TRBJ1-1; 7 nucleotides agree with TRBD1. The CDR3 has 14 amino acids. Germline V gene lookup returns CDR1 MNHNY and CDR2 SVGAGI (reference sequence). V shed 6 bases, J shed 1 base, and the junction held 5 bases outside the gene matches. Written as DNA, the CDR3 is TGTGCCAGCAGCACAGGGGCGAGGAACACTGAAGCTTTCTTT. As protein: CASSTGARNTEAFF.

This clone showed up just a few times. This chain connects TRBV20-1 to TRBJ1-6; no clear D gene. The CDR3 has 14 residues. Trimming pared 3 bases from V and 5 bases from J, leaving 11 bases between. Germline V lookup: CDR1 DFQATT, CDR2 SNEGSKA (reference sequence). CDR3 loop: CSASIVLNNSPLHF. The CDR3 DNA is TGCAGTGCTAGTATAGTACTTAATAATTCACCCCTCCACTTT.

The chain links TRBV5-1 to TRBJ2-7, with a tentative D call TRBD2 (6 bases). This CDR3 has 16 residues. Germline V gene sequence: CDR1 SGHRS, CDR2 YFSETQ. V shed 2 bases and J shed 7 bases, with 22 bases lying between them. CDR3 in DNA: TGCGCCAGCAGCTTTATATATGGAGGGGCAGTTGTGGAGCAGTACTTC. As protein: CASSFIYGGAVVEQYF.